A selection of T cell receptor beta chains follows, all from one sample in a study of T cells in Graves' hyperthyroidism and ophthalmopathy. Each CDR3 protein is one row after TCRdb ran MiXCR on the multiplex PCR reads. The repertoire holds roughly 300,000 distinct CDR3 sequences, with approximately 15% as singletons. What was sequenced was blood. The receptors shown here come from a woman aged 25 to 39 with Graves' hyperthyroidism. Both conserved end residues are part of each CDR3. The D gene is left open where the match is weak. Not every row has a clone size; where given, it reads once, few, many or a size class.

TGCAGCGTTGGGCCCCGGACAGGGCCCAGGTCCGAGCAGTACTTC	CSVGPRTGPRSEQYF	TRBD1	NA	TRBV29-1	TRBJ2-7
TGTGCCAGCAGTTTAGGGACTAGCAACACAGATACGCAGTATTTT	CASSLGTSNTDTQYF	TRBD2	many	TRBV27	TRBJ2-3
TGTGCCAGCACCCTAGACAGGTTCTCTGGAAACACCATATATTTT	CASTLDRFSGNTIYF	NA	NA	TRBV6-2/TRBV6-3	TRBJ1-3
TGTGCCAGCAGCCCCACAGGGTGGGCCGAGACCCAGTACTTC	CASSPTGWAETQYF	NA	NA	TRBV28	TRBJ2-5
TGTGCCAGCTCACCAACAGGGGGGAGCACAGATACGCAGTATTTT	CASSPTGGSTDTQYF	TRBD1	many	TRBV18	TRBJ2-3
TGTGCCAGCAGTTTATTAGGCCAAAGCAATCAGCCCCAGCATTTT	CASSLLGQSNQPQHF	NA	NA	TRBV27	TRBJ1-5
TGCGCCAGCAGCTTCGGGGAGAGCTCCTACAATGAGCAGTTCTTC	CASSFGESSYNEQFF	NA	many	TRBV5-1	TRBJ2-1
TGTGCCAGCAGTTCATACAGGGGAACGGGCACCGGGGAGCTGTTTTTT	CASSSYRGTGTGELFF	TRBD1	few	TRBV27	TRBJ2-2
TGTGCCAGCAGGTCGGACAGGATGGCCCTAGCCAAAAACATTCAGTACTTC	CASRSDRMALAKNIQYF	TRBD1	many	TRBV11-2	TRBJ2-4
TGTGCCAGCAGCCAATCTACTAGGGACAGGGAAGAGACCCAGTACTTC	CASSQSTRDREETQYF	TRBD1	few	TRBV4-2	TRBJ2-5
TGTGCCAGCTCACCAATGGGACCGCCAAACATTCAGTACTTC	CASSPMGPPNIQYF	NA	few	TRBV18	TRBJ2-4
TGTGCCAGCCGACTGGCCTCTGGAAACACCATATATTTT	CASRLASGNTIYF	NA	NA	TRBV28	TRBJ1-3
TGTGCCAGCAGCTTGAGTAGCGTCCGGGGGTTATTGACAGATACGCAGTATTTT	CASSLSSVRGLLTDTQYF	NA	many	TRBV7-6	TRBJ2-3
TGTGCCAGCAGCTTGGGGCTATTCAGGGCCCCTCTCTACGAGCAGTACTTC	CASSLGLFRAPLYEQYF	NA	few	TRBV7-9	TRBJ2-7
TGCAGTGCTACAACACTAGAAAATAGCAATCAGCCCCAGCATTTT	CSATTLENSNQPQHF	NA	NA	TRBV20-1	TRBJ1-5
TGCAGCGTTGTAGGGACTTCCACGGGGAACACTGAAGCTTTCTTT	CSVVGTSTGNTEAFF	NA	many	TRBV29-1	TRBJ1-1
TGTGCCAGCCTGGGAGGACTAGCAGGTTTTAATGAGCAGTTCTTC	CASLGGLAGFNEQFF	TRBD2	NA	TRBV7-9	TRBJ2-1
TGTGCCAGCACGTTATCCGGGACTAGTCACTACAATGAGCAGTTCTTC	CASTLSGTSHYNEQFF	TRBD2	few	TRBV7-2	TRBJ2-1
TGTGCCAGCAATCTTCTAGATACGCAGTATTTT	CASNLLDTQYF	NA	few	TRBV28	TRBJ2-3
TGTGCCAGCAGCTCCCTAGAGGAGACCCAGTACTTC	CASSSLEETQYF	NA	many	TRBV7-9	TRBJ2-5
TGTGCCAGCAGGAAACCGGGACAGCCACAAGAGACCCAGTACTTC	CASRKPGQPQETQYF	TRBD1	many	TRBV28	TRBJ2-5
TGTGCCAGCAGTTACTCGATTACAGGGGTTGATACGCAGTATTTT	CASSYSITGVDTQYF	TRBD1	NA	TRBV6-2/TRBV6-3	TRBJ2-3
TGTGCCACCAGCAGAGAGGAGACCCAGTACTTC	CATSREETQYF	NA	many	TRBV15	TRBJ2-5
TGTGCCACCAGCCTCTCCTCTAGCACAGATACGCAGTATTTT	CATSLSSSTDTQYF	NA	NA	TRBV24-1	TRBJ2-3
TGTGCCAGCAGCTATCCTGATGTCGGGGCCAACGTCCTGACTTTC	CASSYPDVGANVLTF	NA	NA	TRBV9	TRBJ2-6
TGCAGTGCTAGAGATCAGTGGCAGTCCCCCTACGAGCAGTACTTC	CSARDQWQSPYEQYF	NA	many	TRBV20-1	TRBJ2-7
TGTGCCAGCTCATCTGGCGGGGCTACAGATACGCAGTATTTT	CASSSGGATDTQYF	NA	few	TRBV18	TRBJ2-3
TGTGCCAGCAGCCCCAATCGAGGACAGGCCTTCCTCGAGCAGTACTTC	CASSPNRGQAFLEQYF	TRBD1	few	TRBV3-1	TRBJ2-7
TGTGCCAGCAGCCCCCGACCCGACACTGAAGCTTTCTTT	CASSPRPDTEAFF	NA	few	TRBV14	TRBJ1-1
TGTGCCAGAGGGACGGCCAACGAGCAGTACTTC	CARGTANEQYF	NA	NA	TRBV19	TRBJ2-7
TGTGCCAGCAGCGGGCGACTAGAAAGTACAGATACGCAGTATTTT	CASSGRLESTDTQYF	NA	NA	TRBV9	TRBJ2-3
TGCAGTGCTCCCGGGACAGACAATCAGCCCCAGCATTTT	CSAPGTDNQPQHF	TRBD1	few	TRBV20-1	TRBJ1-5
TGTGCCAGCACCCCACTACAGGACGGTCCGAACACCGGGGAGCTGTTTTTT	CASTPLQDGPNTGELFF	NA	NA	TRBV6-2/TRBV6-3	TRBJ2-2
TGTGCCACCCTACTCGACAGGGGCCATGGCTACACCTTC	CATLLDRGHGYTF	TRBD1	NA	TRBV25-1	TRBJ1-2
TGTGCCAGCTCACGGGACCGGGAGACCCAGTACTTC	CASSRDRETQYF	NA	many	TRBV18	TRBJ2-5
TGCAGTGCTATGGCGGGAGGGCCCTACGAGCAGTACTTC	CSAMAGGPYEQYF	TRBD2	few	TRBV20-1	TRBJ2-7
TGTGCCAGCAGCCAAGAGGGAGGGGGCGAGCAGTACTTC	CASSQEGGGEQYF	NA	NA	TRBV14	TRBJ2-7
TGTGCCACCGAATCTCCCCGGGACAGAGCCTACGAGCAGTACTTC	CATESPRDRAYEQYF	TRBD1	NA	TRBV24-1	TRBJ2-7
TGTGCCTGGGGACTAGGAAAGTACAATGAGCAGTTCTTC	CAWGLGKYNEQFF	TRBD2	many	TRBV30	TRBJ2-1
TGTGCCACCAGTGTTGGTACCAACTATGGCTACACCTTC	CATSVGTNYGYTF	NA	many	TRBV24-1	TRBJ1-2
TGTGCCAGCAGCCACCGCCCCTCACCCCTCCACTTT	CASSHRPSPLHF	NA	few	TRBV13	TRBJ1-6
TGCGCCAGCAGTGAGTCGGGGGGCCACGAGCAGTACTTC	CASSESGGHEQYF	NA	many	TRBV10-1	TRBJ2-7
TGTGCCAGCAGCGAAACTAGCGGGAGGGCCCGGCTGTTTTTT	CASSETSGRARLFF	TRBD2	NA	TRBV11-2	TRBJ2-2
TGCGCCAGTTCGAACGAGGGAGACAGGGGGATTAACGAGCAGTACTTC	CASSNEGDRGINEQYF	TRBD1	NA	TRBV5-1	TRBJ2-7
TGCAGTGCTAGAGTGGGCCACTCCTACGAGCAGTACTTC	CSARVGHSYEQYF	NA	many	TRBV20-1	TRBJ2-7
TGTGCCAGTCTCACAACAGGGCCCCCTAACTATGGCTACACCTTC	CASLTTGPPNYGYTF	NA	many	TRBV28	TRBJ1-2
TGTGCCAGCAGAACGACTAGCGGGAGGGGTTACGAGCAGTACTTC	CASRTTSGRGYEQYF	TRBD2	many	TRBV6-1	TRBJ2-7
TGTGCCAGCAGGGATACAGCCGAAGAGACCCAGTACTTC	CASRDTAEETQYF	NA	NA	TRBV12-3/TRBV12-4	TRBJ2-5
TGTGTCGCGGGGGGGCATCGGGAGCAGTACTTC	CVAGGHREQYF	TRBD2	many	TRBV28	TRBJ2-7
TGTGCCAGCACCTGGACAGCAACTGGAAACACCATATATTTT	CASTWTATGNTIYF	NA	NA	TRBV12-3/TRBV12-4	TRBJ1-3
TGTGCCAGCAGCTTGGGGACAGGGGGTTTCGACAATGAGCAGTTCTTC	CASSLGTGGFDNEQFF	TRBD1	few	TRBV5-5	TRBJ2-1
TGTGCCAGCAGCTTAGCAGCAGGGGGAGTAAACACCATATATTTT	CASSLAAGGVNTIYF	TRBD1	NA	TRBV11-2	TRBJ1-3
TGTGCCAGCAGCCCGCGGACTAGCGGGAGGTTATCCTACGAGCAGTACTTC	CASSPRTSGRLSYEQYF	TRBD2	many	TRBV11-2	TRBJ2-7
TGTGCCAGCAGTTTTCCGGGGTTCACAGATACGCAGTATTTT	CASSFPGFTDTQYF	NA	many	TRBV28	TRBJ2-3
TGTGCCAGCAGCGTAGCGGGAGGGCCGGGCACAGATACGCAGCGTTTT	CASSVAGGPGTDTQRF	TRBD2	NA	TRBV9	TRBJ2-3
TGTGCCAGCAGCCCTCCTGGCAGGCTGAACACTGAAGCTTTCTTT	CASSPPGRLNTEAFF	NA	few	TRBV7-6	TRBJ1-1
TGTGCCCGCACCCCCAGGACAGGCCGACTGATTGGCGAGCAGTACTTC	CARTPRTGRLIGEQYF	TRBD1	few	TRBV6-1	TRBJ2-7
TGTGCCAGCAGTTTAGATGGGGTGCGGGGTTCACCCCTCCACTTT	CASSLDGVRGSPLHF	NA	few	TRBV12-3/TRBV12-4	TRBJ1-6
TGCAGTGCTATTGTATTGGCCGCCTATAGCAATCAGCCCCAGCATTTT	CSAIVLAAYSNQPQHF	NA	many	TRBV20-1	TRBJ1-5
TGCAGTGCTACCGGACAGGGGGCTGTCCAGCCCCAGCATTTT	CSATGQGAVQPQHF	TRBD1	few	TRBV20-1	TRBJ1-5